What follows describes a single TCR beta chain. The antigen is undetermined. The CDR3 length is 15 residues. The junction had 4 bases not matched to a gene; V was cut back by 6 bases and J by 0 bases. Germline loops: CDR1 MNHNY, CDR2 SVGAGI (reference sequence). The data are from a study of cytomegalovirus exposure and HLA in healthy donors. General study results and limits: Compared with the roughly 700-donor mean, an Asian-associated ancestry cluster reportedly had fewer N-insertions, according to a later analysis. Cytomegalovirus status, reportedly, was diagnosed with high specificity and sensitivity by the classifier. In a later analysis, a missense DCLRE1C variant was linked to TCR beta V- and J-gene trimming.

13 Jbeta primers and 60 Vbeta primers were used for the PCR. Sequenced by immunoSEQ multiplex PCR; TCRdb stores in-frame clones only, minus some. Among about 180,000 clones listed, about 78% were seen once. The sample taken for sequencing was PBMCs. The chain recombines TRBV6-6 with TRBJ2-2; 7 bases are shared with TRBD1. The TCR sequence derives from a man in his sixties in good health and CMV-seronegative. CDR3 DNA sequence: TGTGCCAGCAGCGACAGGGCTTCGAACACCGGGGAGCTGTTTTTT. Protein product: CASSDRASNTGELFF.